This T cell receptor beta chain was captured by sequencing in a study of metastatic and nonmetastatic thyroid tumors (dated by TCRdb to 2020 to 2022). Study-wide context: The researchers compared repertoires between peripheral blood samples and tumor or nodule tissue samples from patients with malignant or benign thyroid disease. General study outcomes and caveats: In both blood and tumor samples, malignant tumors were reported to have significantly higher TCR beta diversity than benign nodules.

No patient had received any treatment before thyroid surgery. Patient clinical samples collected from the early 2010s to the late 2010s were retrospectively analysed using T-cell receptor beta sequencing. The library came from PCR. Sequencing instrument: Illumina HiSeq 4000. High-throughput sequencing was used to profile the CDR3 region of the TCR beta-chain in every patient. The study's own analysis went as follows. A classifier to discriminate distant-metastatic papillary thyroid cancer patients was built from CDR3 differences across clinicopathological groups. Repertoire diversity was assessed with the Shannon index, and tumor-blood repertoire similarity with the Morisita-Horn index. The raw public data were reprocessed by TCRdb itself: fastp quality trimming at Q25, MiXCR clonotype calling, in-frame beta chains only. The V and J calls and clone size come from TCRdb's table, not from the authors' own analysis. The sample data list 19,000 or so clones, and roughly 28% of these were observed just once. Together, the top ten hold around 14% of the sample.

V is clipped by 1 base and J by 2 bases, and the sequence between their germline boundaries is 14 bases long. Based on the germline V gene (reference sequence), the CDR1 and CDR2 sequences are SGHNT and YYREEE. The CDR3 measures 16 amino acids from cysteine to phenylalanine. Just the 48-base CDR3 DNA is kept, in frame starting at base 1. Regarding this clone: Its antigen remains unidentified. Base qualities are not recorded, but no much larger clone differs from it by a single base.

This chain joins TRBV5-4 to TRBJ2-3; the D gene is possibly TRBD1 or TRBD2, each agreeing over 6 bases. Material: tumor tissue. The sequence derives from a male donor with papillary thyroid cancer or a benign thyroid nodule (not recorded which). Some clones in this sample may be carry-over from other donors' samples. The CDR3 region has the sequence CASSLRGGGNTDTQYF. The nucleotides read TGTGCCAGCAGCTTGCGAGGAGGGGGGAACACAGATACGCAGTATTTT.